One sample yielded the 9 T cell receptor beta chains listed below, sequenced in a study of glioma-infiltrating T cells (dated by TCRdb to about 2016). The run used an Illumina MiSeq. TCR alpha and beta CDR3 regions were amplified with the iRepertoire nested amplicon-rescue multiplex PCR (arm-PCR) platform from RNA. TCRdb's own reprocessing of the public reads used fastp at Q25 and MiXCR and kept productive beta chains. Rows with one shared CDR3 protein collapse into an entry with the most common genes and DNA. The sample records about 400,000 distinct CDR3 sequences, about two fifths of which are singletons. Approximately 12% of the sample belongs to the ten largest clones. The sequencing input was glioma tissue, nonneoplastic brain tissue, or PBMCs (not recorded which). The receptors here all came from a human donor with low-grade glioma or glioblastoma, undergoing nonglioma brain surgery, or in good health (not recorded which).

This chain connects TRBV7-6 to TRBJ1-6; 10 bases match TRBD1. Per germline, CDR1 SGHVS and CDR2 FNYEAQ. V was pared by 8 bases and J by 4 bases, with 2 bases of the junction left unmatched. The length of the CDR3 is 14 residues. The CDR3 sequence is CASGQGGYNSPLHF. The CDR3 coding sequence is TGTGCCAGCGGACAGGGGGGATATAATTCACCCCTCCACTTT. Variable domain in full (rest from reference TRBV7-6 and TRBJ1-6): GAGVSQSPRYKVTKRGQDVALRCDPISGHVSLYWYRQALGQGPEFLTYFNYEAQQDKSGLPNDRFSAERPEGSISTLTIQRTEQRDSAMYRCASGQGGYNSPLHFGNGTRLTVT.

This clonotype has more than one count but fewer than ten. The genes are TRBV5-6 and TRBJ2-7, with a weak D call TRBD2 (6 bases). Trimming stripped 4 bases from V and 0 bases from J, with 17 bases between. Germline lookup yields CDR1 SGHDT and CDR2 YYEEEE. The CDR3 loop spans 16 amino acids. CDR3 nucleotide sequence: TGTGCCAGCAGCACACCGTCTAGCGCCTACTCCTACGAGCAGTACTTC. Translated: CASSTPSSAYSYEQYF.

This clonotype was seen a few times. The chain links TRBV7-2 to TRBJ1-1; the D gene is possibly TRBD1 (6 bases). The CDR3 is 15 residues long. The V end lost 5 bases, the J end lost 4 bases, and 17 bases lay between the germline ends. The germline V gene has CDR1 SGHTA and CDR2 FQGNSA. CDR3 sequence: CASSKGGAMSTEAFF. Written as DNA, the CDR3 is TGTGCCAGCAGCAAGGGGGGGGCGATGAGCACTGAAGCTTTCTTT.

This clonotype was found a few times. The V call is TRBV28, the J call TRBJ2-3; 8 bases agree with TRBD2. This CDR3 has 15 amino acids. The V segment lost 7 bases and the J segment 4 bases; nucleotides outside the gene matches: 10. Per germline, CDR1 MDHEN and CDR2 SYDVKM. CDR3 nucleotide sequence: TGTGCCAGCACCCGAAGCGGGAGTCGCGCAGATACGCAGTATTTT. Translation: CASTRSGSRADTQYF.

In this sample, this clonotype turned up many times. J is TRBJ1-2 and V is TRBV6-2 or TRBV6-3, with 7 bases identical to TRBD1. The J segment lost 3 bases and the V segment lost 4 bases, leaving 8 bases of the junction unmatched. Per germline, CDR1 MNHEY and CDR2 SVGEGT. The CDR3 loop spans 15 amino acids. DNA for the CDR3: TGTGCCAGCAGTTCCCTCCTGACAGGGTACTATGGCTACACCTTC. It is translated as CASSSLLTGYYGYTF.

This clonotype was seen just once. Possible read error: a much larger clone is one base away. The chain is built from TRBV7-2 and TRBJ2-5; 9 bases match TRBD1. The germline V gene has CDR1 SGHTA and CDR2 FQGNSA. V trimming: 3 bases; J trimming: 6 bases; junction bases outside the gene matches: 5. The CDR3 sequence is 14 residues long. CDR3 sequence (DNA): TGTGCCAGCAGCTTTAACAGGGGGCTAAAGACCCAGTACTTC. Amino acids: CASSFNRGLKTQYF. Using reference TRBV7-2 and TRBJ2-5 for the parts outside the CDR3, the full variable domain is GAGVSQSPSNKVTEKGKDVELRCDPISGHTALYWYRQSLGQGLEFLIYFQGNSAPDKSGLPSDRFSAERTGGSVSTLTIQRTQQEDSAVYLCASSFNRGLKTQYFGPGTRLLVL.

CDR3 sequence reads: CASSPSGTAGKNIQYF. CDR3 DNA sequence: TGTGCCAGCAGTCCATCCGGGACAGCGGGAAAAAACATTCAGTACTTC. The chain employs TRBV28 and TRBJ2-4, with D possibly called TRBD1 or TRBD2 (7 bases each). The CDR3 is 16 residues long. Germline V gene sequence: CDR1 MDHEN, CDR2 SYDVKM. The V and J ends lost 5 bases and 4 bases respectively, with 18 bases between them.

The J gene is TRBJ1-2, the V gene TRBV5-4; no firm D call. V lost 1 base and J 7 bases, leaving 17 bases between the germline ends. The CDR3 is 15 residues long. In germline, CDR1 is SGHNT, CDR2 YYREEE (reference sequence). The DNA of the CDR3 is TGTGCCAGCAGCTTGAATAACGGGATTCATGGTGGCTACACCTTC. Amino acids: CASSLNNGIHGGYTF. Filled out from reference TRBV5-4 and TRBJ1-2, the complete variable domain reads ETGVTQSPTHLIKTRGQQVTLRCSSQSGHNTVSWYQQALGQGPQFIFQYYREEENGRGNFPPRFSGLQFPNYSSELNVNALELDDSALYLCASSLNNGIHGGYTFGSGTRLTVV.

In this sample, this clonotype turned up a few times. The rearrangement joins TRBV20-1 to TRBJ1-5, with no clear D. This CDR3 comprises 13 residues. V lost 7 bases to trimming and J lost 3 bases, with 13 bases between them. Germline CDR1 reads DFQATT; CDR2 reads SNEGSKA (reference sequence). The CDR3 nucleotides read TGCAGTGTTTCTGGACTGGTCAATCAGCCCCAGCATTTT. Protein: CSVSGLVNQPQHF.